These 20 T cell receptor beta chains came from one sample sequenced in a study of OX40 agonist ivuxolimab in advanced cancers. TCRdb's table, derived via immunoSEQ multiplex PCR, lists solely in-frame clones and lacks some. In the table there are under 150,000 clones, 75% to 95% of which are singletons. Specimen: CD4+ or CD8+ T cells sorted from blood, collected in a trial of the OX40 agonist ivuxolimab. Receptor source: an adult with an advanced solid tumor such as melanoma, head and neck, liver or kidney cancer.

Written as DNA, the CDR3 is TGTGCCAGCACCAAACCACCCGCGACTAGCACAGATACGCAGTATTTT. Translating gives CASTKPPATSTDTQYF. The gene calls are TRBV6-6 and TRBJ2-3; no clear D gene. Germline V CDR1 and CDR2: MNHNY, SVGAGI (reference sequence). V was trimmed by 7 bases and J by 0 bases, leaving 17 bases between them. The CDR3 totals 16 residues.

This chain connects TRBV29-1 to TRBJ2-7, with D uncertain. V dropped 4 bases and J dropped 3 bases, with 10 bases sitting between them. Per germline, CDR1 SQVTM and CDR2 ANQGSEA. The CDR3 loop spans 12 amino acids. In nucleotides, the CDR3 is TGCAGCGTTGGTGGGCCCGACTACGAGCAGTACTTC. This translates into CSVGGPDYEQYF.

This chain links TRBV7-2 with TRBJ1-4, with D possibly TRBD1 on 5 matching bases. This CDR3 is 14 amino acids long. From germline, CDR1 is SGHTA and CDR2 FQGNSA. The V end lost 5 bases, the J end lost 12 bases, and 19 bases lay between the germline ends. The DNA of the CDR3 is TGTGCCAGCAGCCAGGGCCAGTCCGATGATGAACTGTTTTTT. Translation: CASSQGQSDDELFF.

This chain uses TRBV7-2 with TRBJ2-7; D may be TRBD2 (6 bases). The CDR3 contains 15 residues. CDR1 SGHTA and CDR2 FQGNSA come from the germline V gene. The ends were cut back, 3 bases at V and 2 bases at J, with 14 bases in the middle. CDR3 sequence: CASSLSLAPTYEQYF. The CDR3 nucleotides read TGTGCCAGCAGCTTGAGCCTAGCGCCAACCTACGAGCAGTACTTC.

The chain employs TRBV11-2 and TRBJ2-7; D gene uncertain. V was cut by 5 bases and J by 4 bases, with 15 bases left in between. The CDR3 runs 14 residues. Germline loops: CDR1 SGHAT, CDR2 FQNNGV. The DNA of the CDR3 is TGTGCCAGCAGCCCCATAAGGGCCATTTACGAGCAGTACTTC. Protein sequence: CASSPIRAIYEQYF. The full variable domain, its missing parts supplied by reference TRBV11-2 and TRBJ2-7, is EAGVAQSPRYKIIEKRQSVAFWCNPISGHATLYWYQQILGQGPKLLIQFQNNGVVDDSQLPKDRFSAERLKGVDSTLKIQPAKLEDSAVYLCASSPIRAIYEQYFGPGTRLTVT.

DNA for the CDR3: TGTGCCTGGATAGGGTCCCCAGGGAACACCGGGGAGCTGTTTTTT. The encoded protein is CAWIGSPGNTGELFF. The rearrangement joins TRBV30 to TRBJ2-2, with D unclear. V was pared by 4 bases and J by 1 base, with 13 bases between. The CDR3 runs 15 residues. Germline CDR1 reads GTSNPN; CDR2 reads SVGIG (reference sequence).

The CDR3 nucleotides are TGTGCCACCGAAAGCGGTTGGGGGAGCTCCTACGAGCAGTACTTC. This gives the protein CATESGWGSSYEQYF. The rearrangement uses TRBV6-1 and TRBJ2-7; perhaps D is TRBD1 or TRBD2 (5 bases each). V was trimmed by 10 bases and J by 0 bases, leaving 19 bases between them. CDR1 is MNHNS and CDR2 is SASEGT in the germline V gene. The CDR3 is 15 residues long.

This chain connects TRBV7-9 to TRBJ1-6; possibly TRBD1 for D (5 bases). Germline V gene lookup returns CDR1 SEHNR and CDR2 FQNEAQ (reference sequence). The CDR3 sequence is 13 residues long. Trimming cost V 4 bases and J 6 bases, with 7 bases left between them. For the CDR3, the DNA is TGTGCCAGCAGCTCGACAGCTAATTCACCCCTCCACTTT. Translated, it gives CASSSTANSPLHF. Full variable domain (remainder filled in from reference TRBV7-9 and TRBJ1-6): DTGVSQNPRHKITKRGQNVTFRCDPISEHNRLYWYRQTLGQGPEFLTYFQNEAQLEKSRLLSDRFSAERPKGSFSTLEIQRTEQGDSAMYLCASSSTANSPLHFGNGTRLTVT.

The V call is TRBV13, the J call TRBJ1-5; TRBD1 is a possible D gene (6 bases). Germline V lookup: CDR1 PRHDT, CDR2 FYEKMQ (reference sequence). This CDR3 spans 14 amino acids. V lost 0 bases to trimming and J lost 3 bases, with 6 bases between them. Written as DNA, the CDR3 is TGTGCCAGCAGCTTAGGGGGGGCCAATCAGCCCCAGCATTTT. Residues: CASSLGGANQPQHF.

V gene TRBV19 combines with J gene TRBJ2-2; 8 bases line up with TRBD2. Germline CDR1 LNHDA, CDR2 SQIVND (reference sequence). Losses at the gene ends were 7 bases for V and 7 bases for J; bases not matched to a gene: 5. The length of the CDR3 is 13 residues. DNA for the CDR3: TGTGCCAGTATCGAGCGGGGGATCGGGGAGCTGTTTTTT. Translated: CASIERGIGELFF. Complete variable domain (other parts from reference TRBV19 and TRBJ2-2): DGGITQSPKYLFRKEGQNVTLSCEQNLNHDAMYWYRQDPGQGLRLIYYSQIVNDFQKGDIAEGYSVSREKKESFPLTVTSAQKNPTAFYLCASIERGIGELFFGEGSRLTVL.

The DNA of the CDR3 is TGCGCCAGCAGCTTGAGCGACGACGAGCAGTACTTC. Amino acid sequence: CASSLSDDEQYF. The chain carries TRBV5-1 and TRBJ2-7; D unresolved. CDR3 length equals 12 residues. Per germline, CDR1 SGHRS and CDR2 YFSETQ. V was pared by 1 base and J by 5 bases, with 7 bases between.

The V and J genes are TRBV28 and TRBJ1-2; tentatively, D is TRBD1 (6 bases). Trimming removed 7 bases from V and 4 bases from J, with 19 bases in between. CDR1 and CDR2 from the germline V gene are MDHEN and SYDVKM. This CDR3 is 15 amino acids long. CDR3 bases: TGTGCCAGCACCCTCGGGGGGGCCGGGAGCTATGGCTACACCTTC. This codes for CASTLGGAGSYGYTF.

The J gene is TRBJ2-5, the V gene TRBV9; TRBD2 is a possible D gene (6 bases). Looked up from germline, CDR1 is SGDLS and CDR2 is YYNGEE. The ends were cut back, 0 bases at V and 4 bases at J, with 16 bases in the middle. This CDR3 has 16 amino acids. CDR3 protein: CASSVANWGRSETQYF. In DNA form, the CDR3 reads TGTGCCAGCAGCGTAGCTAACTGGGGGAGGTCAGAGACCCAGTACTTC.

In its sample, this clone was seen once. The chain carries TRBV28 and TRBJ1-5; tentatively, D is TRBD1 (6 bases). The CDR3 is made up of 15 amino acids. CDR1 is MDHEN, CDR2 SYDVKM, per germline. Deletions cut 3 bases from V and 5 bases from J, with 14 bases between. As DNA, the CDR3 is TGTGCCAGCAGTTTCAGGACAGATGGGTATCAGCCCCAGCATTTT. Translated, it gives CASSFRTDGYQPQHF.

This clone came up once. V gene TRBV2 combines with J gene TRBJ1-1, with D possibly being TRBD1 (6 bases). Between the trimmed V and J ends, which lost 4 bases and 4 bases, there was a span of 13 bases. Germline V gene data show CDR1 as SNHLY and CDR2 as FYNNEI. The length of the CDR3 is 14 residues. The CDR3 region is CASSAGGHFTEAFF. The DNA for the CDR3 is TGTGCCAGCAGTGCGGGGGGGCATTTCACTGAAGCTTTCTTT.

V usage is TRBV10-3 and J usage is TRBJ2-1; 12 bases are shared with TRBD2. With 6 bases clipped from V and 7 bases from J, the junction kept 13 bases outside the gene matches. Per the germline V gene, CDR1 is ENHRY and CDR2 is SYGVKD. The CDR3 is made up of 17 amino acids. CDR3 protein: CAISAGTSGLGGNEQFF. CDR3 coding DNA: TGTGCCATCAGCGCGGGGACTAGCGGGCTCGGAGGAAATGAGCAGTTCTTC.

CDR3 nucleotides: TGCGCCAGCAGCTTGGCGACTACTAGAAACAATGAGCAGTTCTTC. Translated: CASSLATTRNNEQFF. The chain is built from TRBV5-1 and TRBJ2-1; D might be TRBD2 (5 bases). The length of the CDR3 is 15 residues. Deletions cut 0 bases from V and 5 bases from J, with 12 bases between. The V gene's germline CDR1 is SGHRS and CDR2 YFSETQ.

This chain's CDR3 is CASSLGQTSYEQYF. The CDR3 coding sequence is TGCGCCAGCAGCTTAGGACAGACGTCCTACGAGCAGTACTTC. The V gene is TRBV5-1, the J gene TRBJ2-7; the D gene is possibly TRBD1 (6 bases). From germline, CDR1 is SGHRS and CDR2 YFSETQ. Deletions cut 2 bases from V and 1 base from J, with 10 bases between. The CDR3 length is 14 residues.

V usage is TRBV18 and J usage is TRBJ1-5; D may be TRBD1 (6 bases). Trimming shortened V by 3 bases and J by 5 bases, and 14 bases separated the two germline ends. This CDR3 comprises 15 residues. Germline V gene lookup returns CDR1 KGHSH and CDR2 LQKENI. CDR3 region: CASSPVTGSDQPQHF. CDR3 sequence (DNA): TGTGCCAGCTCACCCGTAACAGGGTCCGATCAGCCCCAGCATTTT.

The rearrangement links TRBV18 to TRBJ2-7; TRBD1 is a possible D gene (6 bases). The CDR3 has 14 residues. CDR1 and CDR2 (germline): KGHSH, LQKENI. V was clipped by 3 bases and J by 2 bases, with 11 bases between them. CDR3 sequence: CASSPPTGAYEQYF. The CDR3, as DNA: TGTGCCAGCTCACCTCCGACAGGAGCCTACGAGCAGTACTTC.